This is a list of T cell receptor beta chains from one sample in a study of CD8+ T cells in alopecia areata. Sequenced by immunoSEQ multiplex PCR; TCRdb stores in-frame clones only, minus some. There are approximately 150,000 clones in the sample; around 55% occur only once, and under 5.5% lies in the top ten. Sequencing input: CD4+ T cells sorted from blood. The receptors originated from a human donor in good health. Both conserved end residues are part of each CDR3. The order of the fields is J gene, D gene, V gene, clone size, CDR3 DNA, CDR3 protein. The D gene is left open where the match is weak. Clone size, where shown, is once, few, many, or a class for clones that have expanded.

TRBJ2-2	-	TRBV4-1	-	TGCGCCAGCAGCCAAGGACGGAGTCACACCGGGGAGCTGTTTTTT	CASSQGRSHTGELFF
TRBJ2-3	-	TRBV29-1	-	TGCAGCGTTTCAGCCGCTACAGATACGCAGTATTTT	CSVSAATDTQYF
TRBJ1-1	-	TRBV28	few	TGTGCCAGCAGTTTAATGGGGGGTCGGACTGAAGCTTTCTTT	CASSLMGGRTEAFF
TRBJ1-4	TRBD1	TRBV25-1	-	TGTGCCAGCAGTGCGATGACAGGGCCTGATGAAAAACTGTTTTTT	CASSAMTGPDEKLFF
TRBJ2-7	-	TRBV29-1	-	TGCAGCGCCGAAGACGGCTTGGGGTACGAGCAGTACTTC	CSAEDGLGYEQYF
TRBJ1-1	-	TRBV6-1	-	TGTGCCAGCATTGAGGCCGGGCGAGCTTTCTTT	CASIEAGRAFF
TRBJ2-5	-	TRBV9	-	TGTGCCAGCAGCGGCGGGACCCTCGGGCAAGAGACCCAGTACTTC	CASSGGTLGQETQYF
TRBJ1-5	-	TRBV29-1	-	TGCAGCGTTGGGGGACGAAGCAATCAGCCCCAGCATTTT	CSVGGRSNQPQHF
TRBJ2-3	-	TRBV29-1	few	TGCAGCGTCTCCGGAGTTGGAGATACGCAGTATTTT	CSVSGVGDTQYF
TRBJ2-1	TRBD1	TRBV25-1	-	TGTGCCACTACAGGGGCCTCCTACAATGAGCAGTTCTTC	CATTGASYNEQFF
TRBJ2-7	TRBD2	TRBV29-1	-	TGCAGCGTTGAATACAGGGCTAGCGGGGGCTACGAGCAGTACTTC	CSVEYRASGGYEQYF
TRBJ1-1	-	TRBV25-1	-	TGTGCCAGCAGTGAATTTTTGGGAAACACTGAAGCTTTCTTT	CASSEFLGNTEAFF
TRBJ1-2	-	TRBV5-6	-	TGTGCCAGCAGCCAGACAGACTATGGCTACACCTTC	CASSQTDYGYTF
TRBJ2-7	TRBD2	TRBV11-2	-	TGTGCCAGCAGCAGGTGGGGGGGACTAGCGGGTTACGAGCAGTACTTC	CASSRWGGLAGYEQYF
TRBJ2-1	-	TRBV29-1	few	TGCAGCGTTGCCGGGGCGAGTGAGCAGTTCTTC	CSVAGASEQFF
TRBJ1-2	TRBD1	TRBV7-9	few	TGTGCCAGCAGCGCACAGGGGGCGGGGGACGGCTACACCTTC	CASSAQGAGDGYTF
TRBJ2-3	-	TRBV18	few	TGTGCCAGCTCACCGGCAGTCACCACAGATACGCAGTATTTT	CASSPAVTTDTQYF
TRBJ2-7	-	TRBV5-1	-	TGCGCCAGCAGCTGGGACTCCAGCCACTACGAGCAGTACTTC	CASSWDSSHYEQYF
TRBJ1-2	-	TRBV5-4	-	TGTGCCAGCAGCCCGAATTGGGCTAACTATGGCTACACCTTC	CASSPNWANYGYTF
TRBJ1-1	-	TRBV5-1	few	TGCGCCAGCAGCTCGGGATCAGGGGTCTCGGGTGCCGCTTTCTTT	CASSSGSGVSGAAFF
TRBJ2-7	-	TRBV29-1	-	TGCAGCGTGAGTCGAGGACAGAGTTCCTACGAGCAGTACTTC	CSVSRGQSSYEQYF
TRBJ2-5	TRBD2	TRBV4-1	-	TGCGCCAGCAGCCAGACCGGGACTAGCTATTATCAAGAGACCCAGTACTTC	CASSQTGTSYYQETQYF
TRBJ2-1	TRBD2	TRBV5-1	-	TGCGCCAGCAGCTTGGGGGCGGGAGGTGGGACCTACAATGAGCAGTTCTTC	CASSLGAGGGTYNEQFF